The sequence of this T cell receptor (beta chain) was determined in a study of identical twins. About this clonotype itself: At one end, the junction sequence differs from germline, possibly due to a read error.

TCRdb called the 5' RACE reads again in MiXCR, with one record for every CDR3 protein. In the table there are 500,000 or so distinct CDR3 sequences, 12% to 15% of which are singletons. The CDR3 contains 12 residues. CDR1 is SEHNR, CDR2 FQNEAQ, per germline (reference sequence). The sample also formed part of further work on yellow fever vaccine responses in identical twins.

Sequenced sample: CD4+ T cells sorted from blood. This TCR came from a woman in her late teens or twenties in good health. The gene calls are TRBV7-9 and TRBJ2-7, with 11 bases aligning to TRBD1. The CDR3, as DNA: TGTGCCAGCCAGACCCGGGACAGGGGGTGTCACTTC. Translation: CASQTRDRGCHF.